This TCR beta chain emerged from a study of T-cell memory formation after mild COVID-19. This clonotype was observed a few times. MiXCR, run by TCRdb on the 5' RACE reads, gives a single entry per CDR3 protein. Among over 350,000 distinct CDR3 sequences listed, 16% were seen once. Germline V CDR1 and CDR2: LNHNV, YYDKDF (reference sequence). Between the trimmed V and J ends, which lost 2 bases and 6 bases, there was a span of 13 bases. This CDR3 contains 14 residues. The sequence derives from a man younger than 30 who had mild COVID-19 (a few samples of this study predate the infection). Cell type and time point are not known. The chain couples TRBV15 to TRBJ1-2; D is uncertain. The sample taken for sequencing was PBMCs or a T cell subset sorted from them (not recorded which). DNA of the CDR3: TGTGCCACCAGCAGACAGGACTTTAAACATGGCTACACCTTC. This sequence encodes CATSRQDFKHGYTF.